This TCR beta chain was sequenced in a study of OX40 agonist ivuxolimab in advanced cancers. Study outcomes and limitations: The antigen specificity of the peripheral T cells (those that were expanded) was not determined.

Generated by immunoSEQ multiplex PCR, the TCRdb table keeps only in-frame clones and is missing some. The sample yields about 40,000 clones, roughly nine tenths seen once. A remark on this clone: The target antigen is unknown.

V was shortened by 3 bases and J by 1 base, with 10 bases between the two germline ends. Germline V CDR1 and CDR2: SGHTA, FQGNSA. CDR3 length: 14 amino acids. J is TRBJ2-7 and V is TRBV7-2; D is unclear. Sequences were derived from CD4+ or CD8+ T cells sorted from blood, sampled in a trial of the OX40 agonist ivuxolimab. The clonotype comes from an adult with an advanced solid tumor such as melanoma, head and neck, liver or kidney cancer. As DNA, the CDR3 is TGTGCCAGCAGCTTTAGCATCCAATCCTACGAGCAGTACTTC. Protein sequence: CASSFSIQSYEQYF. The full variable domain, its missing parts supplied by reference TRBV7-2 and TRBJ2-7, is GAGVSQSPSNKVTEKGKDVELRCDPISGHTALYWYRQSLGQGLEFLIYFQGNSAPDKSGLPSDRFSAERTGGSVSTLTIQRTQQEDSAVYLCASSFSIQSYEQYFGPGTRLTVT.